The 6 T cell receptor beta chains below were found in one sample sequenced in a study of T cells in Graves' hyperthyroidism and ophthalmopathy. Amplification of TCR beta CDR3 regions was performed using RNA transcripts as template. First-round RT-PCR targeting the TCR CDR3 was performed with the HTBI primer set. A single record per CDR3 protein comes from TCRdb applying MiXCR to the multiplex PCR reads. This table holds around 340,000 distinct CDR3 sequences, 15% to 20% found once. Sequencing was carried out using blood. The receptors were gathered from a woman between 50 and 59 years old with Graves' hyperthyroidism.

The gene calls are TRBV19 and TRBJ2-1, with D possibly TRBD1 on 7 matching bases. V was trimmed by 3 bases and J by 8 bases, leaving 17 bases between them. The CDR3 is 15 amino acids. Germline CDR1 and CDR2: LNHDA and SQIVND (reference sequence). The CDR3 reads CASSMDRPGVDEQFF. The CDR3 DNA is TGTGCCAGTAGTATGGACAGGCCGGGGGTGGATGAGCAGTTCTTC.

The sample holds many counts of this clonotype. The chain joins TRBV3-1 to TRBJ2-5; TRBD2 matches 11 bases. This CDR3 is built from 15 residues. Per the germline V gene, CDR1 is LGHDT and CDR2 is YNNKEL (reference sequence). The V gene end was trimmed by 1 base and the J gene end by 7 bases; junction bases not matched to a gene: 5. CDR3 protein: CASSQGAGLAVTQYF. CDR3 coding DNA: TGTGCCAGCAGCCAAGGAGCGGGACTAGCGGTGACCCAGTACTTC.

This clonotype has at least ten counts. The chain recombines TRBV30 with TRBJ2-3; D ambiguous. V was pared by 0 bases and J by 6 bases, with 7 bases between. The CDR3 has 12 amino acids. The germline gives CDR1 GTSNPN, CDR2 SVGIG (reference sequence). CDR3 DNA: TGTGCCTGGAGTGTACTGGCGGATACGCAGTATTTT. It is translated as CAWSVLADTQYF.

This clonotype was seen many times. The chain uses TRBV7-9 and TRBJ2-7; a weak D match, TRBD1 (5 bases). The CDR3 has 13 residues. V lost 6 bases and J 3 bases, leaving 12 bases between the germline ends. CDR1 and CDR2 (germline): SEHNR, FQNEAQ (reference sequence). The CDR3 DNA is TGTGCCAGCAGTAAGGACATCTTCTACGAGCAGTACTTC. Protein sequence: CASSKDIFYEQYF.

The chain links TRBV9 to TRBJ2-7, with TRBD1 as a possible D gene (5 bases). CDR3 size: 16 residues. Trimming took off 0 bases at V and 1 base at J, with 14 bases between the two ends. The germline V gene has CDR1 SGDLS and CDR2 YYNGEE. CDR3: CASSVDGAPGSYEQYF. Written as DNA, the CDR3 is TGTGCCAGCAGCGTAGATGGGGCCCCAGGTTCCTACGAGCAGTACTTC. The variable domain in full, with the rest retrieved from reference TRBV9 and TRBJ2-7, is DSGVTQTPKHLITATGQRVTLRCSPRSGDLSVYWYQQSLDQGLQFLIQYYNGEERAKGNILERFSAQQFPDLHSELNLSSLELGDSALYFCASSVDGAPGSYEQYFGPGTRLTVT.

The chain employs TRBV4-1 and TRBJ2-7; 9 bases fit TRBD1. Per germline, CDR1 MGHRA and CDR2 YSYEKL. This CDR3 spans 15 amino acids. Losses at the gene ends were 6 bases for V and 3 bases for J; bases not matched to a gene: 9. The CDR3 nucleotides read TGCGCCAGCAGTCAGGGACCGGGACAGGGCTACGAGCAGTACGTC. As protein: CASSQGPGQGYEQYV.